One sample yielded the 30 T cell receptor beta chains listed below, sequenced in a study of shared T cell receptors in the human thymus. This table comes from immunoSEQ multiplex PCR, and its TCRdb copy is limited to in-frame clones, with some not included. There are about 380,000 clones in the sample; over 90% occur only once, and 0.02% lies in the top ten. What was sequenced was thymocytes. The source of these receptors is a human donor.

The genes are TRBV9 and TRBJ2-7; TRBD2 aligns across 8 bases. Looked up from germline, CDR1 is SGDLS and CDR2 is YYNGEE. CDR3 length: 18 amino acids. V lost 2 bases, J lost 0 bases, and 13 bases stayed unmatched. This CDR3 reads CASSVGRAGAAPSYEQYF. For the CDR3, the DNA is TGTGCCAGCAGCGTCGGACGAGCGGGAGCGGCCCCCTCCTACGAGCAGTACTTC.

V gene TRBV27 combines with J gene TRBJ2-5; D unclear. CDR1 and CDR2 (germline): MNHEY, SMNVEV (reference sequence). V dropped 2 bases and J dropped 5 bases, with 9 bases sitting between them. The CDR3 extends over 13 amino acids. CDR3 sequence (DNA): TGTGCCAGCAGTTTACCCAATCGTGAGACCCAGTACTTC. It translates to CASSLPNRETQYF.

This chain connects TRBV19 to TRBJ2-4; D not resolved. Germline loops: CDR1 LNHDA, CDR2 SQIVND (reference sequence). This CDR3 has 19 amino acids. V gave up 7 bases and J gave up 0 bases, with 25 bases separating them. In DNA form, the CDR3 reads TGTGCCAGTACCCTCGGTGGTGAGCGTCCCCCAGTAGCCAAAAACATTCAGTACTTC. It yields the protein CASTLGGERPPVAKNIQYF.

V usage is TRBV7-2 and J usage is TRBJ2-3; 13 bases match TRBD2. The germline gives CDR1 SGHTA, CDR2 FQGNSA. With V trimmed by 4 bases and J by 7 bases, 14 bases remained unmatched. The CDR3 has 18 amino acids. As DNA, the CDR3 is TGTGCCAGCAGCTCAGAGGGGGGACTAGCGGGATCGGGGAATACGCAGTATTTT. Translation gives CASSSEGGLAGSGNTQYF. Supplemented by reference TRBV7-2 and TRBJ2-3, the full variable domain reads GAGVSQSPSNKVTEKGKDVELRCDPISGHTALYWYRQSLGQGLEFLIYFQGNSAPDKSGLPSDRFSAERTGGSVSTLTIQRTQQEDSAVYLCASSSEGGLAGSGNTQYFGPGTRLTVL.

The chain combines TRBV11-2 with TRBJ2-3; 9 bases match TRBD2. CDR1 is SGHAT and CDR2 is FQNNGV in the germline V gene. This CDR3 has 15 amino acids. After removal of 5 bases from V and 2 bases from J, the junction contained 5 bases not matched to a gene. CDR3 coding DNA: TGTGCCAGCAGCCCCATAGCGGGGGACACAGATACGCAGTATTTT. Encoded protein: CASSPIAGDTDTQYF.

The chain is built from TRBV5-1 and TRBJ2-1, with 7 bases aligning to TRBD1. This CDR3 spans 16 amino acids. CDR1 is SGHRS and CDR2 is YFSETQ in the germline V gene. Losses at the gene ends were 0 bases for V and 0 bases for J; bases not matched to a gene: 3. CDR3 protein: CASSLARGSSYNEQFF. The CDR3 coding sequence is TGCGCCAGCAGCTTGGCCAGGGGGAGCTCCTACAATGAGCAGTTCTTC.

Details on this clone: The same CDR3 is also encoded by other DNA sequences in this sample. J is TRBJ2-5 and V is TRBV18; D gene unclear. The CDR3 runs to 12 residues. Germline V gene sequence: CDR1 KGHSH, CDR2 LQKENI. V lost 0 bases and J 5 bases, leaving 4 bases between the germline ends. The CDR3 DNA reads TGTGCCAGCTCACCACCGTTGGAGACCCAGTACTTC. It specifies CASSPPLETQYF.

V usage is TRBV7-9 and J usage is TRBJ1-3; the D is unclear. The V end was cut by 5 bases, the J end by 8 bases, with 19 bases between. This CDR3 is 15 amino acids long. In germline, CDR1 is SEHNR, CDR2 FQNEAQ (reference sequence). The CDR3 spells CASSPPPGRAHTIYF. CDR3 coding DNA: TGTGCCAGCAGCCCACCACCGGGGAGGGCCCACACCATATATTTT.

The CDR3 sequence is CASSLGGDRGVLLDEQYF. In DNA form, the CDR3 reads TGTGCCAGCAGCCTAGGAGGGGACAGGGGAGTCCTTCTCGACGAGCAGTACTTC. The chain links TRBV7-9 to TRBJ2-7, with 10 bases lining up with TRBD1. The germline CDR1 and CDR2 sequences are SEHNR and FQNEAQ (reference sequence). This CDR3 contains 18 residues. V lost 5 bases to trimming and J lost 5 bases; unmatched junction nucleotides: 18. The variable domain in full, completed from reference TRBV7-9 and TRBJ2-7, reads DTGVSQNPRHKITKRGQNVTFRCDPISEHNRLYWYRQTLGQGPEFLTYFQNEAQLEKSRLLSDRFSAERPKGSFSTLEIQRTEQGDSAMYLCASSLGGDRGVLLDEQYFGPGTRLTVT.

This chain joins TRBV27 and TRBJ2-3; D might be TRBD2 (6 bases). Trimming pared 0 bases from V and 4 bases from J, leaving 11 bases between. The germline CDR1 and CDR2 sequences are MNHEY and SMNVEV (reference sequence). The CDR3 is 15 amino acids. Written as DNA, the CDR3 is TGTGCCAGCAGTTTATCTGATAGCGGTGCAGATACGCAGTATTTT. Protein product: CASSLSDSGADTQYF.

V usage is TRBV6-1 and J usage is TRBJ2-7; TRBD2 matches 9 bases. Germline CDR1 and CDR2: MNHNS and SASEGT. Unmatched junction bases numbered 5, after V lost 3 bases and J lost 5 bases. The CDR3 has 14 residues. For the CDR3, the DNA is TGTGCCAGCAGTGAGGGGACTAGCACGGACGAGCAGTACTTC. Protein product: CASSEGTSTDEQYF.

The chain has TRBV29-1 and TRBJ1-4, with D perhaps matching TRBD1 (6 bases). The CDR3 is 17 residues long. V was cut by 1 base and J by 3 bases, with 18 bases left in between. Looked up from germline, CDR1 is SQVTM and CDR2 is ANQGSEA. The CDR3 spells CSVEVSYEAGANEKLFF. Here the CDR3 DNA reads TGCAGCGTTGAAGTTAGTTATGAGGCAGGGGCTAATGAAAAACTGTTTTTT.

The V gene is TRBV9, the J gene TRBJ2-1; 7 bases are shared with TRBD2. V trimming: 0 bases; J trimming: 2 bases; junction bases outside the gene matches: 2. The germline gives CDR1 SGDLS, CDR2 YYNGEE. The CDR3 loop spans 15 amino acids. DNA for the CDR3: TGTGCCAGCAGCGTAGAACTAGCGACCTACAATGAGCAGTTCTTC. Translation: CASSVELATYNEQFF.

The J gene is TRBJ2-6, the V gene TRBV4-1; D may be TRBD1 (5 bases). Trimming pared 1 base from V and 0 bases from J, leaving 13 bases between. Germline V CDR1 and CDR2: MGHRA, YSYEKL. The CDR3 contains 18 residues. In nucleotides, the CDR3 is TGCGCCAGCAGCCAAGGGCAGGGCAGATACTCTGGGGCCAACGTCCTGACTTTC. As protein: CASSQGQGRYSGANVLTF.

This chain links TRBV28 with TRBJ2-1; D may be TRBD1 (6 bases). Germline assignment: CDR1 MDHEN and CDR2 SYDVKM. The CDR3 has 14 amino acids. DNA of the CDR3: TGTGCAAATTCCCCAGGGGACCTCTACAATGAGCAGTTCTTC. Encoded protein: CANSPGDLYNEQFF.

V and J are TRBV6-6 and TRBJ2-2; D is perhaps TRBD2 (6 bases). V lost 2 bases and J lost 2, with 12 bases in between. Germline lookup yields CDR1 MNHNY and CDR2 SVGAGI (reference sequence). The CDR3 totals 16 residues. The CDR3 DNA reads as TGTGCCAGCAGTTACCCTGGACTAAATAACACCGGGGAGCTGTTTTTT. Residues: CASSYPGLNNTGELFF.

This chain uses TRBV6-4 with TRBJ2-5; 7 bases align to TRBD2. The germline V gene has CDR1 MRHNA and CDR2 SNTAGT. The CDR3 is 14 residues long. After removal of 2 bases from V and 5 bases from J, the junction contained 5 bases not matched to a gene. The CDR3 bases are TGTGCCAGCAGTGACCGCGGGAGTAGGGAGACCCAGTACTTC. It yields the protein CASSDRGSRETQYF.

V usage is TRBV9 and J usage is TRBJ2-7; TRBD2 matches at 7 bases. There are 14 residues in the CDR3. The junction had 8 bases not matched to a gene; V was cut back by 4 bases and J by 4 bases. Germline V gene lookup returns CDR1 SGDLS and CDR2 YYNGEE. The CDR3 coding sequence is TGTGCCAGCAGCACTCGGGGGGAGCGGTACGAGCAGTACTTC. Translating gives CASSTRGERYEQYF.

The gene calls are TRBV9 and TRBJ1-5, with D maybe TRBD1 (5 bases). CDR1 is SGDLS and CDR2 is YYNGEE in the germline V gene. V was clipped by 4 bases and J by 3 bases, with 11 bases between them. The CDR3 has 14 residues. The CDR3 region is CASSSTANNQPQHF. The CDR3 nucleotides are TGTGCCAGCAGCTCGACAGCTAACAATCAGCCCCAGCATTTT.

The chain has TRBV28 and TRBJ2-4; 7 nucleotides align to TRBD2. V was pared by 6 bases and J by 7 bases, with 18 bases of the junction left unmatched. Looked up from germline, CDR1 is MDHEN and CDR2 is SYDVKM. The CDR3 runs 17 residues. As DNA, the CDR3 is TGTGCCAGCAGCCCTACAGTGTCGACTAGCTGGGCGAACATTCAGTACTTC. It translates to CASSPTVSTSWANIQYF.

V is TRBV5-4 and J is TRBJ1-1; no clear D. CDR1 is SGHNT, CDR2 YYREEE, per germline (reference sequence). Trimming shortened V by 4 bases and J by 0 bases, and 7 bases separated the two germline ends. This CDR3 contains 13 residues. The CDR3 loop reads CASSPDLNTEAFF. The CDR3 region has the DNA TGTGCCAGCAGCCCCGACCTGAACACTGAAGCTTTCTTT.

The chain is built from TRBV27 and TRBJ1-2; D is ambiguous. Trimming took 0 bases from V and 3 from J, leaving 11 bases between them. Per germline, CDR1 MNHEY and CDR2 SMNVEV (reference sequence). This CDR3 is 15 amino acids long. The CDR3, as DNA: TGTGCCAGCAGTTTATCACGCCTTTCGGACTATGGCTACACCTTC. Its translation: CASSLSRLSDYGYTF.

This rearrangement joins TRBV18 to TRBJ2-6; D is undetermined. CDR3 length: 14 amino acids. V was trimmed by 6 bases and J by 0 bases, leaving 6 bases between them. In germline, CDR1 is KGHSH, CDR2 LQKENI. The CDR3 DNA reads TGTGCCAGCTCTCCAAACTCTGGGGCCAACGTCCTGACTTTC. Encoded protein: CASSPNSGANVLTF.

CDR3 sequence (DNA): TGTGCCAGCAGCGAACCGGGACTACCTGACGAGCAGTACTTC. As protein: CASSEPGLPDEQYF. J is TRBJ2-7 and V is TRBV28; 7 bases line up with TRBD2. V lost 6 bases, J lost 5 bases, and 10 bases stayed unmatched. Germline values: CDR1 MDHEN, CDR2 SYDVKM. The CDR3 is made up of 14 amino acids.

This chain joins TRBV4-3 and TRBJ1-3; 9 positions match TRBD1. There are 16 residues in the CDR3. The germline V gene has CDR1 LGHNA and CDR2 YSLEER. The V and J ends lost 1 base and 4 bases, in that order; junction bases with no gene match: 5. The CDR3 coding sequence is TGCGCCAGCAGCCAAGGACAGGGGGTAGCGGGAAACACCATATATTTT. Translated: CASSQGQGVAGNTIYF.

This chain uses TRBV7-2 with TRBJ1-2, with 8 bases that match TRBD1. Germline V CDR1 and CDR2: SGHTA, FQGNSA. V lost 4 bases and J lost 1; bases outside the gene matches: 5. The CDR3 contains 15 residues. Here the CDR3 reads CASSSDRAFNYGYTF. Here the CDR3 DNA reads TGTGCCAGCAGCTCGGACAGGGCCTTTAACTATGGCTACACCTTC.

This clone was observed once. This chain uses TRBV28 with TRBJ1-5; tentatively, D is TRBD1 (5 bases). CDR3 size: 15 residues. The germline V gene has CDR1 MDHEN and CDR2 SYDVKM. V dropped 9 bases and J dropped 0 bases, with 15 bases sitting between them. The CDR3 here is CASFYGAGSNQPQHF. In DNA form, the CDR3 reads TGTGCCAGTTTTTACGGGGCGGGTAGCAATCAGCCCCAGCATTTT.

The chain couples TRBV5-1 to TRBJ2-7; TRBD2 agrees at 8 bases. With V trimmed by 7 bases and J by 2 bases, 14 bases remained unmatched. Looked up from germline, CDR1 is SGHRS and CDR2 is YFSETQ. This CDR3 region has 16 residues. CDR3 in DNA: TGCGCCAGCCCATTACGGGGGGGGGCCCCGGCCTACGAGCAGTACTTC. Translation gives CASPLRGGAPAYEQYF.

The chain couples TRBV28 to TRBJ2-1; D perhaps matches TRBD1 (7 bases). Germline loops: CDR1 MDHEN, CDR2 SYDVKM. V was trimmed by 3 bases and J by 4 bases, leaving 16 bases between them. The CDR3 contains 16 residues. The CDR3 spells CASSFPGQGGYNEQFF. CDR3 DNA sequence: TGTGCCAGCAGTTTTCCGGGTCAGGGGGGTTACAATGAGCAGTTCTTC. The entire variable domain, with the rest obtained from reference TRBV28 and TRBJ2-1, is as follows: DVKVTQSSRYLVKRTGEKVFLECVQDMDHENMFWYRQDPGLGLRLIYFSYDVKMKEKGDIPEGYSVSREKKERFSLILESASTNQTSMYLCASSFPGQGGYNEQFFGPGTRLTVL.

The chain has TRBV5-8 and TRBJ2-3; no clear D. The V gene's germline CDR1 is SGHTS and CDR2 YDEGEE. The CDR3 extends over 14 amino acids. Trimming left V 0 bases short and J 2 bases short, with 7 bases between. Written as DNA, the CDR3 is TGTGCCAGCAGCTTGGAACCCTTCACAGATACGCAGTATTTT. It specifies CASSLEPFTDTQYF.